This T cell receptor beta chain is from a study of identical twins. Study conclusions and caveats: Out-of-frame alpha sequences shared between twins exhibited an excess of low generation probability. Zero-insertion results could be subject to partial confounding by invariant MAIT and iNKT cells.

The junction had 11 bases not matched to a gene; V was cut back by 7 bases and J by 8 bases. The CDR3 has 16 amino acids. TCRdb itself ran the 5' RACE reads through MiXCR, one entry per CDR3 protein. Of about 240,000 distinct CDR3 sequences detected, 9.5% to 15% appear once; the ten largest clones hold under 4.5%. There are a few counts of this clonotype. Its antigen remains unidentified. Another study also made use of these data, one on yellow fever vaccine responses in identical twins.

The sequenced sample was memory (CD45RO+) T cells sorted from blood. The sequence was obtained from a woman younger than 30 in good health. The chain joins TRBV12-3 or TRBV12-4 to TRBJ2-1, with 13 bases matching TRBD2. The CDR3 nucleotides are TGTGCCAGCACCGGGACTAGCGGGGCAATCCCCCATGAGCAGTTCTTC. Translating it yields CASTGTSGAIPHEQFF.